This TCR beta chain was recovered during a study of blood T cell repertoires in COVID-19 (dated by TCRdb to the early 2020s). Turning to the overall study: Samples from collaborators originated in the United States, Italy and Spain and spanned both the acute and convalescent phases of COVID-19. Deeply sampled blood TCRbeta repertoires from subjects exposed to, actively infected with, or recovered from COVID-19 were included in the dataset. The samples were drawn from two sources: the first 160 participants of the ongoing ImmuneRACE study, and over 950 subjects contributed by 6 global collaborators. The repertoires were released in a freely available public database intended as a resource for research on the immune response to SARS-CoV-2. Nearly every sample came with metadata listing a de-identified subject ID, COVID-19 status, age in years and sex. The prospective study material was composed of cDNA or gDNA derived from T cells, B-cell-depleted T cells, or PBMCs. HLA class I and class II types, where available, came from metadata supplied by the sample provider rather than from assay-based typing. Study-wide findings and limitations: The amount of clinical and demographic metadata varied by source and participant and was provided uncurated.

TCRbeta CDR3 regions were amplified from genomic DNA by means of the immunoSEQ Assay, a bias-controlled multiplex PCR. In the source study's methods: Within the assay, amplification of reference gene primers was used to estimate how many nucleated cells each sample contained. To quantify the absolute abundance of each unique TCRbeta CDR3 rearrangement, sequence reads were collapsed and filtered. For each sample, productive Simpson clonality was calculated by taking the square root of Simpson's diversity index across productive rearrangements. TCRdb holds this immuneACCESS table with in-frame rearrangements only. Some clones are missing; in checked studies, unresolved V genes explain under half, and the rest has no known cause. That table gives V, J and clone size, and the DNA gave D and trimming. This sample comprises about 260,000 clones, 84% of them detected only once. The leading ten clones occupy 1.5% of the sample.

A second Seattle source provided samples from volunteer blood donors who had recovered from COVID-19. Whole blood was collected in K2EDTA tubes by collaborating institutions according to the institutions' own protocols. Collaborator samples were shipped for TCRbeta analysis as frozen whole blood, isolated PBMCs, or DNA extracted from either sample type. From cysteine to phenylalanine, the CDR3 is 12 amino acids long. Only CDR3 DNA is held: 36 bases, read in frame from base 1. Relative to germline, V is 2 bases shorter and J is 11 bases shorter, with 10 bases between their ends. CDR1 SEHNR and CDR2 FQNEAQ are derived from the germline V gene (reference sequence). As concerns this clone: Its antigen specificity is not known. Within one base of it there is no much larger clone, and no base qualities were kept.

The V gene is TRBV7-9 and the J gene is TRBJ1-3; the D gene cannot be resolved reliably. The specimen sequenced was peripheral blood. The clonotype comes from a middle-aged woman who had recovered from COVID-19. The encoded CDR3 is CASSLPPGPIYF. The sequence in DNA is TGTGCCAGCAGCTTACCCCCCGGTCCCATATATTTT.